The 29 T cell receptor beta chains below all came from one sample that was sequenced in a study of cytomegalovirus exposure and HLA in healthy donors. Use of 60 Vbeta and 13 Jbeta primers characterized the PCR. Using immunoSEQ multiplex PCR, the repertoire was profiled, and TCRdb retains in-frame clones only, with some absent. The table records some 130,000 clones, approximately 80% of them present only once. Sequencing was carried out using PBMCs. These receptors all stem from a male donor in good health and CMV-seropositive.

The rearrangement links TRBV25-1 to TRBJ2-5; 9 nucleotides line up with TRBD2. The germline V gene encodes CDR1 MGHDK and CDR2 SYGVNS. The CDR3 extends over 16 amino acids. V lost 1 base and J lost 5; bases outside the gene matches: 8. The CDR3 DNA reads TGTGCCAGCAGTGAATGGGAGGCGGGGGGGCGCGAGACCCAGTACTTC. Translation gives CASSEWEAGGRETQYF.

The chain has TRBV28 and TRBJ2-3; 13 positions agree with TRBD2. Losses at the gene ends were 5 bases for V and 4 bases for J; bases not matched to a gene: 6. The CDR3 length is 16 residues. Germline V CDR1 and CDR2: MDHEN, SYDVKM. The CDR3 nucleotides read TGTGCCAGCAGTCCGGGACTAGCGGGGTGGGCAGATACGCAGTATTTT. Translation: CASSPGLAGWADTQYF.

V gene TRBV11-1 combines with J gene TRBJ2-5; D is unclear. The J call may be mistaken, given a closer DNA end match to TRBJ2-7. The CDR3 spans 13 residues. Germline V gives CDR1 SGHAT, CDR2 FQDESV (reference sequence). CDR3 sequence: CASKLDTSYEQYF. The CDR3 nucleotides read TGTGCCAGCAAACTCGACACATCCTACGAGCAGTACTTC.

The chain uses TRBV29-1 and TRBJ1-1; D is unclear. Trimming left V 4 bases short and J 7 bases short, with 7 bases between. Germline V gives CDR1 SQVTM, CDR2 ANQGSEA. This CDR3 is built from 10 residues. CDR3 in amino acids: CSVVRVEAFF. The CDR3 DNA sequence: TGCAGCGTTGTGAGAGTTGAAGCTTTCTTT.

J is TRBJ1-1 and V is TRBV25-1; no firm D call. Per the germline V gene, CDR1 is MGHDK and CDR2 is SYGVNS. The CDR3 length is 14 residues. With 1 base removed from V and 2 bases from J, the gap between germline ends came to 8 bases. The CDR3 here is CASSEWEDNTEAFF. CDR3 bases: TGTGCCAGCAGTGAATGGGAGGATAACACTGAAGCTTTCTTT.

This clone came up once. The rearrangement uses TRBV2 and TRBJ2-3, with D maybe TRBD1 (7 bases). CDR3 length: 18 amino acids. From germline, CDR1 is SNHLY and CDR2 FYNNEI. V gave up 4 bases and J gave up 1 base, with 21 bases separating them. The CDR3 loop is CASSAEGRGVGGTDTQYF. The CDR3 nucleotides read TGTGCCAGCAGTGCCGAGGGCAGGGGGGTCGGGGGCACAGATACGCAGTATTTT.

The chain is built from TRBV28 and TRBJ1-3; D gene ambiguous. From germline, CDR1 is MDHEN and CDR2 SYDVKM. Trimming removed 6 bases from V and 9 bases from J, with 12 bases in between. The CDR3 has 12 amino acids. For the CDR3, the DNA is TGTGCCAGCAGCCCGATACAGTCCACCATATATTTT. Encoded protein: CASSPIQSTIYF.

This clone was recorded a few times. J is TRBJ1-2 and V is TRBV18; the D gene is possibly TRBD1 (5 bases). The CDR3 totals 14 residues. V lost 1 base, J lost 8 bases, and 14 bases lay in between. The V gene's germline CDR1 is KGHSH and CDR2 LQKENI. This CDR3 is CASSPQQDARGYTF. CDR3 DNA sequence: TGTGCCAGCTCACCACAACAGGACGCGAGAGGCTACACCTTC.

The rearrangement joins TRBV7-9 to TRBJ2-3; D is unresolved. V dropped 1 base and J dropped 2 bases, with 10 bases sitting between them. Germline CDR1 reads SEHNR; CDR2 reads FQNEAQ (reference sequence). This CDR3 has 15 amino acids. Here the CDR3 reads CASSLVGPPTDTQYF. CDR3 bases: TGTGCCAGCAGCTTAGTGGGCCCCCCCACAGATACGCAGTATTTT.

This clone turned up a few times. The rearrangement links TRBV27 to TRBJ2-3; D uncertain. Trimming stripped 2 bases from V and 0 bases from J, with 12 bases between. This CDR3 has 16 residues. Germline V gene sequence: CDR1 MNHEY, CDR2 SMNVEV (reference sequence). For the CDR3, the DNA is TGTGCCAGCAGTTTAATTCCTGGCCCTAGCACAGATACGCAGTATTTT. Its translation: CASSLIPGPSTDTQYF.

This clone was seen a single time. CDR3 residues: CASNPLGGQGAINYGYTF. CDR3 DNA sequence: TGTGCCAGCAACCCCCTAGGAGGACAGGGGGCAATTAACTATGGCTACACCTTC. The rearrangement links TRBV7-2 to TRBJ1-2; TRBD1 agrees at 11 bases. V lost 7 bases, J lost 1 base, and 14 bases stayed unmatched. CDR1 and CDR2 from the germline V gene are SGHTA and FQGNSA. The CDR3 is 18 residues long.

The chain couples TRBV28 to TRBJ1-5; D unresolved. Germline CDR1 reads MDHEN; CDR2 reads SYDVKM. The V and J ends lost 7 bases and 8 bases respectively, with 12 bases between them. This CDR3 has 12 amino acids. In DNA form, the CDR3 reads TGTGCCAGCAACGAAGCCCTGGAGCCCCAGCATTTT. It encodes CASNEALEPQHF.

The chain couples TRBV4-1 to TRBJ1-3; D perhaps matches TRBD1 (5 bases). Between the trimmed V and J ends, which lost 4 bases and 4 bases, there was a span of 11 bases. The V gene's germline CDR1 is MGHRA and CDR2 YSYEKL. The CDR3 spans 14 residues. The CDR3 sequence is CASSLQGGGNTIYF. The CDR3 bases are TGCGCCAGCAGCCTCCAGGGCGGCGGAAACACCATATATTTT.

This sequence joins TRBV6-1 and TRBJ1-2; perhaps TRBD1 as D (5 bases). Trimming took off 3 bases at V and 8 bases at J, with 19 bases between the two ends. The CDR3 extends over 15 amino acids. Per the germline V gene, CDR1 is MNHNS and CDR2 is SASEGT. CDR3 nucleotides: TGTGCCAGCAGTGATTTCGGGACTACGGGGGAAGGCTACACCTTC. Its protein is CASSDFGTTGEGYTF.

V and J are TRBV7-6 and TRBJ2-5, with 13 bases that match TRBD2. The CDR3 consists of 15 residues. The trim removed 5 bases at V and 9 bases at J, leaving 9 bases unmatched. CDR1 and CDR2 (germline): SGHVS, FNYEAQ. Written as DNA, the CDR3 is TGTGCCAGCAGCCGAGGACTAGCGGGAGTGTGGGCCCAGTACTTC. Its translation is CASSRGLAGVWAQYF.

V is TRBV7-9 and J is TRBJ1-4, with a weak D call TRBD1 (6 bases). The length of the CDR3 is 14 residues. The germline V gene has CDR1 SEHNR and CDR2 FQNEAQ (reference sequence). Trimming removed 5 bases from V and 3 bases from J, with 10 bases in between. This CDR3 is CASSRGGSNEKLFF. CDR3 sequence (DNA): TGTGCCAGCAGCCGCGGGGGCTCTAATGAAAAACTGTTTTTT. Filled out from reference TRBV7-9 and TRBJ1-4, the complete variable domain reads DTGVSQNPRHKITKRGQNVTFRCDPISEHNRLYWYRQTLGQGPEFLTYFQNEAQLEKSRLLSDRFSAERPKGSFSTLEIQRTEQGDSAMYLCASSRGGSNEKLFFGSGTQLSVL.

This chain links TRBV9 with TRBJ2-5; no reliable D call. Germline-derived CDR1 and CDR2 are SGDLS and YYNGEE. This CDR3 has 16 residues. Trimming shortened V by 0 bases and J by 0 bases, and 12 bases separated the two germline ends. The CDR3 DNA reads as TGTGCCAGCAGCGTAGGGGCAGTACTCCACCAAGAGACCCAGTACTTC. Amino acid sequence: CASSVGAVLHQETQYF.

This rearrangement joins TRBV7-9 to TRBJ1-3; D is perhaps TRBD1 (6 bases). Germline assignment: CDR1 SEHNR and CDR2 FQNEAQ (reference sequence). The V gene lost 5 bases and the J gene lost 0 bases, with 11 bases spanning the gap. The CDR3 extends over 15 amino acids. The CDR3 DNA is TGTGCCAGCAGCGCGACAGGTTCCTCTGGAAACACCATATATTTT. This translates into CASSATGSSGNTIYF.

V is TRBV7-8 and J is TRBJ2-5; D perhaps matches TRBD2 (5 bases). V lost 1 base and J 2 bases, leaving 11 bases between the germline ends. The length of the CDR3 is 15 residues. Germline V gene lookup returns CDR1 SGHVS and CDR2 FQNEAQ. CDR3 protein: CASSLGHGIQETQYF. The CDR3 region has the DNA TGTGCCAGCAGCTTAGGGCACGGGATACAAGAGACCCAGTACTTC.

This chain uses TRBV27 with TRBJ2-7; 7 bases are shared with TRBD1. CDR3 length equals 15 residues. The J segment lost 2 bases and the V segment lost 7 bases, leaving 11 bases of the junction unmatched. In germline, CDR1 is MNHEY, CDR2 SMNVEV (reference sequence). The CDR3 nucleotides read TGTGCCAGCAAACGGACAGGCGAAGGTGCCTACGAGCAGTACTTC. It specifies CASKRTGEGAYEQYF.

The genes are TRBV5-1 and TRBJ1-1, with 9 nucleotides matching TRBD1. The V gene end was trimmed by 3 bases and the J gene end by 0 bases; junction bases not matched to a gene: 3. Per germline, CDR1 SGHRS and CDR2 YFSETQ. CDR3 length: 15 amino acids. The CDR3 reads CASSSGQGLNTEAFF. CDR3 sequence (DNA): TGCGCCAGCAGCTCCGGACAGGGGTTGAACACTGAAGCTTTCTTT.

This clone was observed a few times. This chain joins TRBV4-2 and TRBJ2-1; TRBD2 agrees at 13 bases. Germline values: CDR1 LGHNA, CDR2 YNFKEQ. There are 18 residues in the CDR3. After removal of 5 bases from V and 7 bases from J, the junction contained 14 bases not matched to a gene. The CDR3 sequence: CASSALPTSGGARNEQFF. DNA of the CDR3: TGTGCCAGCAGCGCCCTCCCAACTAGCGGGGGGGCCCGGAATGAGCAGTTCTTC.

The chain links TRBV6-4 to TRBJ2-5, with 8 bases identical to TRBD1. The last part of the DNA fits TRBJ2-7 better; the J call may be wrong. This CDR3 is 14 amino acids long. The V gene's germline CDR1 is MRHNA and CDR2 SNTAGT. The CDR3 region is CASSKQGGSYEQYF. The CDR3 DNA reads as TGTGCCAGCAGCAAACAGGGGGGCTCCTACGAGCAGTACTTC.

This CDR3 is CASRGLAGGVDDEQYF. For the CDR3, the DNA is TGTGCCAGCAGGGGACTAGCGGGGGGGGTGGATGACGAGCAGTACTTC. This chain links TRBV27 with TRBJ2-7; 16 bases are a match to TRBD2. The CDR3 is 16 amino acids. The ends lost 6 bases at V and 5 bases at J; junction bases unmatched: 7. Per germline, CDR1 MNHEY and CDR2 SMNVEV (reference sequence).

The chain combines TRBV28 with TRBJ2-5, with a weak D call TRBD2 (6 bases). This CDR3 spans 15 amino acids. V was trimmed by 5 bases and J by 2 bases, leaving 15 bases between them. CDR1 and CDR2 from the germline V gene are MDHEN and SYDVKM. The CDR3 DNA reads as TGTGCCAGCAGTCCAATGGGGGGATGGCAAGAGACCCAGTACTTC. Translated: CASSPMGGWQETQYF.

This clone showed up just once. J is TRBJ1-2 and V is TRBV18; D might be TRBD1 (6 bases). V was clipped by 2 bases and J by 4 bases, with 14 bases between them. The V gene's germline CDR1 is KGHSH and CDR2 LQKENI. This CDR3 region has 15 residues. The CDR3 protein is CASSPYPGGTYGYTF. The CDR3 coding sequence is TGTGCCAGCTCACCATACCCGGGGGGCACCTATGGCTACACCTTC.

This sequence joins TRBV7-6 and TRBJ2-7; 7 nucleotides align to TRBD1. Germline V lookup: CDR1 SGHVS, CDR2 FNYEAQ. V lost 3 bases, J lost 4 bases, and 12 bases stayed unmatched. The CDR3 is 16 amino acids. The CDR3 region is CASSLDPPTGYYEQYF. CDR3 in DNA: TGTGCCAGCAGCTTGGATCCACCGACAGGGTATTACGAGCAGTACTTC. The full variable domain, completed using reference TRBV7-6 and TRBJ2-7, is GAGVSQSPRYKVTKRGQDVALRCDPISGHVSLYWYRQALGQGPEFLTYFNYEAQQDKSGLPNDRFSAERPEGSISTLTIQRTEQRDSAMYRCASSLDPPTGYYEQYFGPGTRLTVT.

CDR3 DNA sequence: TGTGCCAGCAGCTTGTATGGGACAGACAACTATGGCTACACCTTC. This encodes CASSLYGTDNYGYTF. The chain has TRBV5-4 and TRBJ1-2; 7 positions agree with TRBD1. CDR3 size: 15 residues. Germline loops: CDR1 SGHNT, CDR2 YYREEE (reference sequence). V trimming: 1 base; J trimming: 2 bases; junction bases outside the gene matches: 5.

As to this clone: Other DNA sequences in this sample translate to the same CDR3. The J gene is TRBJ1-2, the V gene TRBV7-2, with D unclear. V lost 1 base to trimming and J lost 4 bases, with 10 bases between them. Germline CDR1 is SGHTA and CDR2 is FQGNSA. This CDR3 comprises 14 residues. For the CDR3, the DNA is TGTGCCAGCAGCTTAGTAGTAGCAATCTATGGCTACACCTTC. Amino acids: CASSLVVAIYGYTF.